The next 20 T cell receptor beta chains were all read from a single sample in a study of T-cell memory formation after mild COVID-19. From the 5' RACE reads, TCRdb called clonotypes with MiXCR, one entry per CDR3 protein. The sample consists of about 290,000 distinct CDR3 sequences, approximately 15% of them appearing once. The sequencing sample was made of PBMCs or a T cell subset sorted from them (not recorded which). The receptors were gathered from a man aged 18 to 35 who had mild COVID-19 (a few samples of this study predate the infection). Cell type and time point are not known.

The V call is TRBV10-3, the J call TRBJ2-3, with D perhaps TRBD1 or TRBD2 (6 bases each). The CDR3 loop spans 15 amino acids. The V gene lost 2 bases and the J gene lost 5 bases, with 14 bases spanning the gap. Germline CDR1 is ENHRY and CDR2 is SYGVKD. The CDR3 DNA reads TGTGCCATCAGTGAGAGGGGGGCCCCGGGAGATACGCAGTATTTT. It specifies CAISERGAPGDTQYF.

The chain uses TRBV10-3 and TRBJ2-2; TRBD1 aligns across 8 bases. There are 14 residues in the CDR3. V gave up 10 bases and J gave up 8 bases; unmatched junction bases: 12. Germline V gene data show CDR1 as ENHRY and CDR2 as SYGVKD. The DNA for the CDR3 is TGTGCCACCAGAGGAGACAGGGGTTCAGGGGAGCTGTTTTTT. Translating it yields CATRGDRGSGELFF.

This clonotype has more than one count but fewer than ten. The gene calls are TRBV5-1 and TRBJ2-1; no clear D. This CDR3 is built from 12 residues. Trimming cost V 2 bases and J 9 bases, with 9 bases left between them. Germline CDR1 is SGHRS and CDR2 is YFSETQ. CDR3 loop: CASSLGFSEQFF. CDR3 nucleotide sequence: TGCGCCAGCAGCTTAGGATTCAGTGAGCAGTTCTTC.

This clonotype was seen more than once but under ten times. DNA for the CDR3: TGCAGTGCTAGAGCACAGGCGGAGAACTATGGCTACACCTTC. It encodes CSARAQAENYGYTF. The chain recombines TRBV20-1 with TRBJ1-2; D is possibly TRBD1 (5 bases). Trimming removed 1 base at V and 2 bases at J, with 11 bases between. The CDR3 length is 14 residues. CDR1 is DFQATT, CDR2 SNEGSKA, per germline (reference sequence).

This CDR3 is CSARGSNYGYTF. The CDR3 DNA sequence: TGCAGTGCCAGGGGATCAAACTATGGCTACACCTTC. The gene calls are TRBV20-1 and TRBJ1-2, with TRBD1 as a possible D gene (6 bases). Germline V gene lookup returns CDR1 DFQATT and CDR2 SNEGSKA (reference sequence). CDR3 length: 12 amino acids. V gave up 6 bases and J gave up 2 bases, with 10 bases separating them.

The chain is built from TRBV28 and TRBJ2-5; a possible D gene is TRBD2 (5 bases). CDR1 is MDHEN and CDR2 is SYDVKM in the germline V gene. V lost 6 bases to trimming and J lost 5 bases, with 10 bases between them. The CDR3 sequence is 12 residues long. The CDR3 coding sequence is TGTGCCAGCAGGAGAGGGTGGGAGACCCAGTACTTC. Its translation is CASRRGWETQYF.

This rearrangement joins TRBV5-1 to TRBJ2-4, with D tentatively TRBD1 or TRBD2 (6 bases each). Trimming cost V 3 bases and J 9 bases, with 13 bases left between them. Germline V gene lookup returns CDR1 SGHRS and CDR2 YFSETQ. This CDR3 has 13 amino acids. The CDR3 region is CASSSREGGIQYF. In nucleotides, the CDR3 is TGCGCCAGCAGCTCTAGAGAGGGGGGCATTCAGTACTTC.

This clonotype showed up just a few times. This chain connects TRBV9 to TRBJ1-6; D gene uncertain. Germline lookup yields CDR1 SGDLS and CDR2 YYNGEE. The V and J ends lost 2 bases and 9 bases respectively, with 12 bases between them. This CDR3 is built from 14 residues. The CDR3 protein is CASSVAVPGSPLHF. The DNA of the CDR3 is TGTGCCAGCAGCGTTGCCGTGCCCGGTTCACCCCTCCACTTT.

The CDR3 DNA is TGCAGCGTGATCCCGAGGATGAACACTGAAGCTTTCTTT. Its translation: CSVIPRMNTEAFF. V and J are TRBV29-1 and TRBJ1-1; the D is unclear. Deletions cut 6 bases from V and 0 bases from J, with 11 bases between. This CDR3 has 13 amino acids. The germline CDR1 and CDR2 sequences are SQVTM and ANQGSEA.

This clonotype was seen a few times. This chain joins TRBV12-3 or TRBV12-4 and TRBJ2-1; no reliable D call. This CDR3 region has 11 residues. The germline V and J ends were trimmed by 7 bases and 6 bases, with 7 bases remaining between them. The CDR3 region is CASTPRNEQFF. The CDR3, as DNA: TGTGCCAGCACCCCGCGCAATGAGCAGTTCTTC.

CDR3: CASSSTGAPREKLFF. The CDR3 nucleotides read TGTGCCAGCAGTTCCACAGGGGCACCGAGGGAAAAACTGTTTTTT. The rearrangement links TRBV25-1 to TRBJ1-4; 7 bases align to TRBD1. After removal of 5 bases from V and 8 bases from J, the junction contained 11 bases not matched to a gene. The CDR3 runs 15 residues. The germline V gene has CDR1 MGHDK and CDR2 SYGVNS.

This clonotype came up a few times. This chain links TRBV7-9 with TRBJ2-7; 9 bases are shared with TRBD1. CDR3 size: 13 residues. Trimming removed 5 bases from V and 7 bases from J; junction bases left unmatched: 6. The germline V gene encodes CDR1 SEHNR and CDR2 FQNEAQ (reference sequence). As DNA, the CDR3 is TGTGCCAGCAGCCAACAGGGGGCGGGGGAGCAGTACGTC. This translates into CASSQQGAGEQYV.

This clonotype was seen only a few times. The gene calls are TRBV15 and TRBJ2-2, with 8 bases matching TRBD1. J gave up 0 bases and V 5 bases, and 5 bases lay outside the gene matches. The CDR3 sequence is 16 residues long. In germline, CDR1 is LNHNV, CDR2 YYDKDF (reference sequence). The CDR3: CATSPGQGSNTGELFF. CDR3 nucleotides: TGTGCCACCAGCCCCGGACAGGGCTCGAACACCGGGGAGCTGTTTTTT.

This chain uses TRBV20-1 with TRBJ2-5; D may be TRBD2 (5 bases). The CDR3 has 13 amino acids. V dropped 3 bases and J dropped 4 bases, with 12 bases sitting between them. Germline CDR1 reads DFQATT; CDR2 reads SNEGSKA (reference sequence). The CDR3 here is CSARNARAETQYF. CDR3 bases: TGCAGTGCTAGGAATGCGCGGGCAGAGACCCAGTACTTC.

The chain carries TRBV12-3 or TRBV12-4 and TRBJ2-1; 9 bases match TRBD2. The CDR3 consists of 16 residues. V gave up 7 bases and J gave up 6 bases; unmatched junction bases: 13. The DNA of the CDR3 is TGTGCCAGCACCCCTATGGCGGGAGGGCTCCGCAATGAGCAGTTCTTC. It is translated as CASTPMAGGLRNEQFF.

This clonotype was observed a few times. The genes are TRBV11-2 and TRBJ1-4; D is uncertain. Germline V gene sequence: CDR1 SGHAT, CDR2 FQNNGV. The V end was cut by 2 bases, the J end by 5 bases, with 18 bases between. The CDR3 spans 17 residues. Here the CDR3 DNA reads TGTGCCAGCAGCTTACTAAGTATTGGACGGTGGAATGAAAAACTGTTTTTT. It yields the protein CASSLLSIGRWNEKLFF.

This sequence joins TRBV6-5 and TRBJ2-1; a weak D match, TRBD1 (5 bases). Looked up from germline, CDR1 is MNHEY and CDR2 is SVGAGI. The V end lost 2 bases, the J end lost 7 bases, and 6 bases lay between the germline ends. The CDR3 consists of 12 residues. CDR3 DNA: TGTGCCAGCAGTTACCAGGGAAATGAGCAGTTCTTC. This encodes CASSYQGNEQFF.

This clonotype was counted only a few times. In nucleotides, the CDR3 is TGTGCCAGCAGCCCGGCCGGGCGCCACTACGAGCAGTACGTC. Translated: CASSPAGRHYEQYV. This rearrangement joins TRBV5-6 to TRBJ2-7, with D unresolved. Trimming removed 4 bases at V and 3 bases at J, with 14 bases between. The germline V gene has CDR1 SGHDT and CDR2 YYEEEE. The length of the CDR3 is 14 residues.

The chain uses TRBV5-1 and TRBJ2-3; TRBD1 aligns across 7 bases. The CDR3 consists of 15 residues. After removal of 7 bases from V and 2 bases from J, the junction contained 10 bases not matched to a gene. Germline loops: CDR1 SGHRS, CDR2 YFSETQ. The CDR3 nucleotides read TGCGCCAGCTCCCTGAGGGGGCCGCCCACAGATACGCAGTATTTT. Its translation is CASSLRGPPTDTQYF.

The chain employs TRBV5-6 and TRBJ1-2, with D uncertain. The V gene lost 0 bases and the J gene lost 2 bases, with 5 bases spanning the gap. Germline V gene sequence: CDR1 SGHDT, CDR2 YYEEEE. The CDR3 length is 13 residues. CDR3 sequence (DNA): TGTGCCAGCAGCTTGGTTCGGAACTATGGCTACACCTTC. Translating gives CASSLVRNYGYTF.